The clone carrying this T cell receptor (beta chain) was detected once. This sample is drawn from a study of Ad26.COV2.S vaccination and SARS-CoV-2 variants. Germline CDR1 SGDLS, CDR2 YYNGEE. The CDR3 totals 15 residues. V shed 0 bases and J shed 6 bases, with 13 bases lying between them. TCRdb's copy holds only in-frame clones and misses some; the assay was immunoSEQ multiplex PCR. The sample records more than 85,000 clones, around 82% being singletons. The rearrangement uses TRBV9 and TRBJ2-1, with D perhaps TRBD1 or TRBD2 (5 bases each). This TCR derives from a human donor who had recovered from COVID-19. Sequencing used peripheral blood, obtained after recovery from COVID-19. CDR3 in amino acids: CASSVVGGNSNEQFF. The CDR3 DNA reads as TGTGCCAGCAGCGTAGTTGGGGGTAATTCCAATGAGCAGTTCTTC.